This section outlines one T cell receptor (beta chain) sequence together with its context. The source of the sample is a study of CD8 T cells in Susac syndrome. Study in general: Patients with Susac syndrome had blood drawn and were at that point therapy-naive, on corticosteroids, or on intravenous immunoglobulin alone.

An amount of RNA that ranged from roughly 0.45 to 1 ug was reverse transcribed with random hexamers. Amplification of TCR beta CDR3 was carried out by immunoSEQ multiplex PCR, which covered 54 Vbeta and 13 Jbeta segments. TCRdb redid the calling of the immunoSEQ multiplex PCR reads with MiXCR, one entry per CDR3 protein. This table holds 130,000 or so distinct CDR3 sequences, about 95% found once. Recently defined diagnostic criteria classed the Susac syndrome patients as definite or probable. Negative isolation was used for CD8+ and CD4+ T cells and FACS enrichment for TEMRA cells. CDR3 length equals 16 residues. The ends lost 5 bases at V and 3 bases at J; junction bases unmatched: 11. Germline V gene data show CDR1 as SEHNR and CDR2 as FQNEAQ (reference sequence).

The TCR sequence derives from a human donor with Susac syndrome. The sample comprised CD8+ T cells from PBMCs. The chain has TRBV7-9 and TRBJ2-7, with TRBD1 matching 9 bases. CDR3 sequence reads: CASSEIQGAGNYEQYF. The CDR3 coding sequence is TGTGCCAGCAGCGAGATACAGGGGGCGGGTAACTACGAGCAGTACTTC.